Below, 10 T cell receptor beta chains from the same sample are listed, as sequenced in a study of prognosis after radiotherapy for stage I lung cancer. Multiplex PCR, run in two rounds, amplified TCR beta CDR3 from genomic DNA. Round one of PCR was performed, and it used primers specific to each TRBV and TRBJ gene. MiXCR was run by TCRdb on the multiplex PCR reads, yielding one entry per CDR3 protein. The table includes 11,000 or so distinct CDR3 sequences, roughly a third detected once. The input for sequencing was PBMCs, taken before or after stereotactic body radiation therapy (not recorded which). The source is a donor aged 50 or older with non-small cell lung cancer.

This clonotype has at least ten counts. The genes are TRBV27 and TRBJ1-1, with D unresolved. This CDR3 comprises 13 residues. V was trimmed by 4 bases and J by 3 bases, leaving 9 bases between them. The germline V gene encodes CDR1 MNHEY and CDR2 SMNVEV (reference sequence). CDR3 protein: CASSSQTDTEAFF. The CDR3 bases are TGTGCCAGCAGTTCGCAGACCGACACTGAAGCTTTCTTT.

This clonotype was counted many times. The chain uses TRBV7-2 and TRBJ1-6, with TRBD1 as a possible D gene (6 bases). CDR1 SGHTA and CDR2 FQGNSA come from the germline V gene. Trimming took 2 bases from V and 0 from J, leaving 14 bases between them. The CDR3 is made up of 18 amino acids. Here the CDR3 DNA reads TGTGCCAGCAGCTTATATCCCTCGGACAGCTCCTATAATTCACCCCTCCACTTT. Translated, it gives CASSLYPSDSSYNSPLHF.

This clonotype has a handful of counts. The chain couples TRBV20-1 to TRBJ2-1; D uncertain. Between the trimmed V and J ends, which lost 7 bases and 2 bases, there was a span of 12 bases. This CDR3 is built from 13 residues. Germline V gives CDR1 DFQATT, CDR2 SNEGSKA (reference sequence). This CDR3 is CSGPRAPYNEQFF. CDR3 sequence (DNA): TGCAGTGGTCCTAGGGCACCCTACAATGAGCAGTTCTTC.

The CDR3: CASSFDYTEAFF. DNA for the CDR3: TGTGCCAGCAGCTTCGATTACACTGAAGCTTTCTTT. V usage is TRBV7-8 and J usage is TRBJ1-1; D gene unclear. The CDR3 runs 12 residues. Trimming cost V 3 bases and J 3 bases, with 5 bases left between them. Germline V gene sequence: CDR1 SGHVS, CDR2 FQNEAQ.

Of note for this clonotype: The germline gene is not matched at one end of the junction; a read error may be the cause. Here the CDR3 DNA reads TGTGCCAGCAGTTTGGGACTAGCCCCAGAAGAGACCCGGTACTTC. This encodes CASSLGLAPEETRYF. This sequence joins TRBV28 and TRBJ2-5; 9 nucleotides align to TRBD2. Germline V gene data show CDR1 as MDHEN and CDR2 as SYDVKM. This CDR3 contains 15 residues. Using reference TRBV28 and TRBJ2-5 for the parts outside the CDR3, the full variable domain is DVKVTQSSRYLVKRTGEKVFLECVQDMDHENMFWYRQDPGLGLRLIYFSYDVKMKEKGDIPEGYSVSREKKERFSLILESASTNQTSMYLCASSLGLAPEETRYFGPGTRLLVL.

This clonotype was recorded at least ten times. V gene TRBV18 combines with J gene TRBJ2-1; 7 bases map to TRBD1. The CDR3 totals 17 residues. V was clipped by 0 bases and J by 4 bases; unmatched bases: 9. The germline V gene encodes CDR1 KGHSH and CDR2 LQKENI. The CDR3 DNA is TGTGCCAGCTCACCACCCATAGGGGGCGATGGTTACAATGAGCAGTTCTTC. As protein: CASSPPIGGDGYNEQFF.

On this clonotype: Mismatch with germline at one junction end may stem from a read error. The V and J genes are TRBV3-1 and TRBJ2-2; D may match TRBD1 or TRBD2 (6 bases each). CDR1 and CDR2 from the germline V gene are LGHDT and YNNKEL (reference sequence). The CDR3 has 13 amino acids. Here the CDR3 DNA reads TGTGCCAGCAACCAACAGGGAGGCGGGGAGCTGTTTTTT. Its translation: CASNQQGGGELFF.

The chain employs TRBV19 and TRBJ2-1, with D hard to call. The germline CDR1 and CDR2 sequences are LNHDA and SQIVND (reference sequence). V lost 3 bases to trimming and J lost 4 bases, with 13 bases between them. The CDR3 loop spans 15 amino acids. DNA of the CDR3: TGTGCCAGTAGTATCGGTCACATCGAGTACAATGAGCAGTTCTTC. Translating gives CASSIGHIEYNEQFF.

This clonotype showed up many times. The chain combines TRBV20-1 with TRBJ1-5; D call uncertain. CDR1 and CDR2 (germline): DFQATT, SNEGSKA (reference sequence). The CDR3 runs 16 residues. V lost 1 base and J lost 3, with 16 bases in between. The CDR3 loop reads CSARGNHGKINQPQHF. DNA of the CDR3: TGCAGTGCTAGAGGGAATCACGGGAAGATCAATCAGCCCCAGCATTTT.

This clonotype was seen ten or more times. This may come from a read error, since a much larger clone is one base off. The CDR3 does not end in the conserved phenylalanine or tryptophan, so this is likely a read error. The chain uses TRBV4-1 and TRBJ1-2; D may be TRBD1 (6 bases). The V end lost 4 bases, the J end lost 7 bases, and 19 bases lay between the germline ends. This CDR3 has 15 residues. In germline, CDR1 is MGHRA, CDR2 YSYEKL. The CDR3 coding sequence is TGCGCCAGCAGCCCTTACCGACAGGACAAAGGTGGCTACACCTCC. Translation gives CASSPYRQDKGGYTS.